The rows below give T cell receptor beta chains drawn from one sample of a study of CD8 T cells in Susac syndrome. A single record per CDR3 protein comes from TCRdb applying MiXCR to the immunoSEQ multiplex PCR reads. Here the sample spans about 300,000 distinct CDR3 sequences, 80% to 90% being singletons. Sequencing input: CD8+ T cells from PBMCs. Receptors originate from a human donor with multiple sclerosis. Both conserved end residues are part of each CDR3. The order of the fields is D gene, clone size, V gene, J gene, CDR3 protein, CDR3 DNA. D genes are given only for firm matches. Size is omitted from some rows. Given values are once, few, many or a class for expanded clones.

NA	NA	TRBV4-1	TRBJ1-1	CASSQGQKGEAFF	TGCGCCAGCAGCCAAGGACAGAAAGGTGAAGCTTTCTTT
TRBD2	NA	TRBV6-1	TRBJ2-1	CASSGTSRPYNEQFF	TGTGCCAGCAGTGGGACTAGCCGACCCTACAATGAGCAGTTCTTC
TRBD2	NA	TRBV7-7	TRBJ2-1	CASSLSQREGEQFF	TGTGCTAGCAGCTTATCCCAGCGGGAAGGTGAGCAGTTCTTC
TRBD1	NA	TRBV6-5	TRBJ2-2	CAIQGETGELFF	TGTGCCATCCAGGGGGAGACCGGGGAGCTGTTTTTT
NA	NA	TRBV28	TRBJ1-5	CASRLSPGFYSNQPQHF	TGTGCCAGCCGATTATCCCCAGGGTTCTATAGCAATCAGCCCCAGCATTTT
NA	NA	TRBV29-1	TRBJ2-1	CSVVNSRNEQFF	TGCAGCGTTGTCAATTCGAGGAATGAGCAGTTCTTC
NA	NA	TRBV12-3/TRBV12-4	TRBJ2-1	CASGAESSYNEQFF	TGTGCCTCAGGCGCGGAAAGCTCCTACAATGAGCAGTTCTTC
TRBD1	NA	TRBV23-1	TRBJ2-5	CASSPVVPTQGKDQETQYF	TGCGCCAGCAGTCCCGTTGTGCCGACACAGGGGAAAGATCAAGAGACCCAGTACTTC
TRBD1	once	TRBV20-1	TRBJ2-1	CSAREGQGEWEQFF	TGCAGTGCTAGGGAAGGACAGGGAGAATGGGAGCAGTTCTTC
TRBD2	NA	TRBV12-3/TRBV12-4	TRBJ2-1	CASRFLAGVGNEQFF	TGTGCCAGCAGATTCCTAGCGGGAGTTGGCAATGAGCAGTTCTTC
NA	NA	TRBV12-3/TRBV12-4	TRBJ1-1	CASRAPGRRDTEAFF	TGTGCCAGCAGGGCCCCAGGACGACGGGACACTGAAGCTTTCTTT
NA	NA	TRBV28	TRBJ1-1	CASSPRSREGKAFF	TGTGCCAGCAGTCCCCGGAGTAGGGAAGGTAAAGCTTTCTTT
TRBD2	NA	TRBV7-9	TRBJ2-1	CASSWRLAGQDNEQFF	TGTGCCAGCAGCTGGAGACTAGCGGGGCAAGACAATGAGCAGTTCTTC
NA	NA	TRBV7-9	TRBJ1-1	CASRGQGSTEAFF	TGTGCCAGCCGGGGCCAGGGGAGCACTGAAGCTTTCTTT
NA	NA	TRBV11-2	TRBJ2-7	CASSLGDLDYEQYF	TGTGCCAGCAGCTTAGGGGACCTTGACTACGAGCAGTACTTC
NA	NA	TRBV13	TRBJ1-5	CASSHGRGNQPQHF	TGTGCCAGCAGCCACGGCAGGGGCAATCAGCCCCAGCATTTT
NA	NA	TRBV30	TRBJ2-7	CAWSVPDRRSYEQYF	TGTGCCTGGAGTGTACCCGACAGGAGGTCCTACGAGCAGTACTTC
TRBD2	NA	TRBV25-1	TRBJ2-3	CASTLSGTSGTDTQYF	TGTGCCAGCACCTTATCCGGGACTAGCGGTACAGATACGCAGTATTTT
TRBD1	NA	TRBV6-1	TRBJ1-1	CASINTGTGPTEAFF	TGTGCCAGCATCAACACCGGGACAGGGCCCACTGAAGCTTTCTTT
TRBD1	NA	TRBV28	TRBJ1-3	CASSHRGLNTIYF	TGTGCCAGCAGCCACAGGGGGTTGAACACCATATATTTT
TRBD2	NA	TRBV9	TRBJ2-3	CASSVGSAGGGTDTQYF	TGTGCCAGCAGCGTAGGATCGGCGGGAGGAGGCACAGATACGCAGTATTTT
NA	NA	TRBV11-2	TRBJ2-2	CASSLGSGGANTGELFF	TGTGCCAGCAGCTTAGGGTCCGGCGGAGCGAACACCGGGGAGCTGTTTTTT
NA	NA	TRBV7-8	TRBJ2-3	CASSLAWEDTQYF	TGTGCCAGCAGCTTAGCGTGGGAAGATACGCAGTATTTT
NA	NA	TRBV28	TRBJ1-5	CASSFSRQPQHF	TGTGCCAGCAGTTTTTCCCGTCAGCCCCAGCATTTT
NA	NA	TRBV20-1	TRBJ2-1	CSARGRNNEQFF	TGCAGTGCTAGGGGTAGAAACAATGAGCAGTTCTTC
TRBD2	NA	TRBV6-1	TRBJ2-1	CASSETRLAGGPHNEQFF	TGTGCCAGCAGTGAAACCAGACTAGCGGGAGGGCCTCACAATGAGCAGTTCTTC
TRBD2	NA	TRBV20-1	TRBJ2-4	CSASPRRTSGRAINIQYF	TGCAGTGCTAGCCCCCGCCGGACTAGCGGGAGGGCCATAAACATTCAGTACTTC
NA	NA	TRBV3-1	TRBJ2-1	CASSQDPRFGEQFF	TGTGCCAGCAGCCAAGATCCCAGATTCGGTGAGCAGTTCTTC
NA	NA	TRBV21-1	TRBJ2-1	CASSKERREAHEQFF	TGTGCCAGCAGCAAAGAACGGCGGGAGGCACATGAGCAGTTCTTC
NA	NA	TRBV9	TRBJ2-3	CASSVWESADTQYF	TGTGCCAGCAGCGTATGGGAGTCCGCAGATACGCAGTATTTT
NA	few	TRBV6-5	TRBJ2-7	CASSYSGSSHEQYF	TGTGCCAGCAGTTACTCCGGGAGTTCCCACGAGCAGTACTTC
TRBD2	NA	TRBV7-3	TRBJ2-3	CASSVGLADTQYF	TGTGCCAGCAGCGTCGGACTAGCGGATACGCAGTATTTT